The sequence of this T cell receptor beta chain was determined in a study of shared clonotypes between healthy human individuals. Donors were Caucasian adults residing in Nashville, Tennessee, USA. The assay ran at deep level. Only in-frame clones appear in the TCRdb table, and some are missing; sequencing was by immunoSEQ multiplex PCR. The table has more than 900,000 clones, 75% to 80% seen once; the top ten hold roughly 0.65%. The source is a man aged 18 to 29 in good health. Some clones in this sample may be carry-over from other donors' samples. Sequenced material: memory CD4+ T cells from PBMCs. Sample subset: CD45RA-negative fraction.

CDR3: CASSFQWGQTYEQYF. CDR3 DNA: TGTGCCAGCAGTTTCCAATGGGGCCAAACCTACGAGCAGTACTTC. The V gene is TRBV27, the J gene TRBJ2-7; D is perhaps TRBD1 (5 bases). This CDR3 spans 15 amino acids. Looked up from germline, CDR1 is MNHEY and CDR2 is SMNVEV (reference sequence). V lost 3 bases and J lost 2, with 14 bases in between.